These 9 T cell receptor beta chains originate from one sample sequenced in a study of tumor-infiltrating lymphocytes in primary liver carcinoma (dated by TCRdb to about 2017). Total RNA and DNA were co-extracted without cell sorting from 20-30 mg of bulk tissue using the AllPrep DNA/RNA mini kit. Sequenced using an Illumina HiSeq 2500. A constant-region primer and ProtoScript II reverse transcriptase were used to reverse-transcribe TCRbeta-specific cDNA from roughly 480 ng total RNA. Construction of the TCRbeta libraries relied on three nested rounds of multiplex PCR, following a slightly modified ARM-PCR procedure. Multiplex TRBV1-TRBV30 forward primers and a Cbeta reverse primer were used in the first two PCR rounds, each of which was run for roughly 9 cycles. TCRdb applied fastp at Q25 and MiXCR to the public reads, then kept only in-frame beta chains. Every CDR3 protein is listed once, alongside the most common genes and DNA of its rows. Here the sample has more than 95,000 distinct CDR3 sequences; roughly 80% occur a single time. Of the sample, about 20% is held by the ten largest clones.

Sequencing used liver tumor tissue from sampling region 3. Reading the label with the study, this specimen's cell subset or site is: tumor region T3, left-lateral pole. The receptors were gathered from a man in his forties with primary liver carcinoma and hepatitis B virus infection.

In the case of this clonotype: Relative to the germline gene, one junction end is altered; a read error may explain this. This chain links TRBV7-9 with TRBJ2-1; D remains unclear. Germline V lookup: CDR1 SEHNR, CDR2 FQNEAQ (reference sequence). This CDR3 region has 12 residues. CDR3 sequence reads: CASYVVGYEQVF. In nucleotides, the CDR3 is TGTGCCAGCTATGTCGTGGGCTATGAGCAGGTCTTC.

To note about this clonotype: Because it lacks the conserved phenylalanine or tryptophan at the end, this CDR3 is likely a read error. The chain uses TRBV5-5 and TRBJ2-1; TRBD2 agrees at 9 bases. This CDR3 comprises 16 residues. Germline loops: CDR1 SGHKS, CDR2 YYEKEE (reference sequence). J lost 9 bases, V lost 6 bases, and 16 bases had no gene match. The CDR3 sequence is CASIPIAGVVHIEQFY. The CDR3 DNA sequence: TGTGCCAGCATCCCCATAGCGGGAGTAGTCCACATTGAGCAGTTCTAC.

Concerning this clonotype itself: The junction and the germline gene differ at one end; a read error may be behind it. V gene TRBV6-6 combines with J gene TRBJ1-5; D unclear. Looked up from germline, CDR1 is MNHNY and CDR2 is SVGAGI (reference sequence). This CDR3 comprises 15 residues. DNA for the CDR3: TGTGCCAGCCAAAGGACGGACTTAAGCAATCAGACCCAGCATTTT. Protein product: CASQRTDLSNQTQHF.

As to this clonotype: This sequence may be a read error, since a much larger clone differs from it by one base. The missing conserved phenylalanine or tryptophan at the end of this CDR3 makes a read error likely. The V call is TRBV18, the J call TRBJ2-3, with D tentatively TRBD2 (6 bases). Looked up from germline, CDR1 is KGHSH and CDR2 is LQKENI. This CDR3 has 15 amino acids. Trimming took 4 bases from V and 0 from J, leaving 11 bases between them. The CDR3 sequence is CASSRIAASTDTQYS. In nucleotides, the CDR3 is TGTGCCAGCTCACGAATAGCGGCGAGCACAGATACGCAGTATTCT.

Details on this clonotype: A much bigger clone sits one base away, suggesting this may be a read error. J is TRBJ1-2 and V is TRBV15; D is undetermined. The V end lost 0 bases, the J end lost 3 bases, and 17 bases lay between the germline ends. CDR1 LNHNV and CDR2 YYDKDF come from the germline V gene (reference sequence). The CDR3 runs 17 residues. CDR3 region: CATSRDRFGGPDYGYTF. CDR3 DNA sequence: TGTGCCACCAGCAGAGATCGATTTGGAGGGCCGGACTATGGCTACACCTTC.

The rearrangement joins TRBV7-9 to TRBJ2-3, with D perhaps TRBD1 or TRBD2 (5 bases each). Per the germline V gene, CDR1 is SEHNR and CDR2 is FQNEAQ (reference sequence). This CDR3 is 15 amino acids long. The V end was cut by 9 bases, the J end by 4 bases, with 20 bases between. Written as DNA, the CDR3 is TGTGCCAGTATCTCGGGCAGGGACGGGGCAGATACGCAGTATTTT. It codes for CASISGRDGADTQYF.

Concerning this clonotype itself: At one of its ends the junction is not consistent with the germline gene, which may arise from a read error. This chain uses TRBV4-2 with TRBJ1-2; D is unresolved. The length of the CDR3 is 16 residues. Looked up from germline, CDR1 is LGHNA and CDR2 is YNFKEQ. For the CDR3, the DNA is TGCGCCAGCAGCCGCCCCACTTGGGAGGGAACCTATGGCTACACCTTC. Amino acid sequence: CASSRPTWEGTYGYTF.

This clonotype was observed at least ten times. The chain employs TRBV5-1 and TRBJ1-2; no firm D call. The CDR3 is made up of 14 amino acids. Trimming cost V 5 bases and J 1 base, with 12 bases left between them. Germline values: CDR1 SGHRS, CDR2 YFSETQ. Here the CDR3 DNA reads TGCGCCAGCAGACCCGAGTGGGGTAACTATGGCTACACCTTC. This sequence encodes CASRPEWGNYGYTF.

A note on this clonotype: An end of the junction differs from the germline gene, which may be a read error. The chain employs TRBV6-6 and TRBJ2-7; D gene ambiguous. Germline CDR1 and CDR2: MNHNY and SVGAGI (reference sequence). The CDR3 has 12 amino acids. The CDR3 here is CASSTPFCEQYF. The CDR3 DNA follows: TGTGCCAGCAGCACCCCGTTCTGCGAGCAGTATTTC.